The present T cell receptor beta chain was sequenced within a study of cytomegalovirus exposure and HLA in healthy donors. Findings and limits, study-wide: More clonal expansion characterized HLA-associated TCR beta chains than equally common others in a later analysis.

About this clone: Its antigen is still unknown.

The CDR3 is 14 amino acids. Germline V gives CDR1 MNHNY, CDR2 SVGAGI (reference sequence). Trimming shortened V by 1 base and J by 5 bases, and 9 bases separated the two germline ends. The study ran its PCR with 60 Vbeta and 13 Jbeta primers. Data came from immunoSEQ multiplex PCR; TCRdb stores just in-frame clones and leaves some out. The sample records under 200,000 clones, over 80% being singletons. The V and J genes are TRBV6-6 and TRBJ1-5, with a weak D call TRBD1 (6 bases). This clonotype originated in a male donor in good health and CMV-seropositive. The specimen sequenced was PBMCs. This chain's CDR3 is CASSYWGQDQPQHF. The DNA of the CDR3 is TGTGCCAGCAGTTACTGGGGACAAGATCAGCCCCAGCATTTT.